This T cell receptor beta chain was sequenced for a study of blood T cell repertoires in COVID-19. Overall study context: Samples representing acute and convalescent COVID-19 were sourced from the United States, Italy and Spain. PBMCs, B-cell-depleted T cells, or T cells provided the cDNA or gDNA that made up the material.

In the source study's methods: Nucleated cell number was recorded as an estimate derived from reference gene primer amplification. Assay used: immunoSEQ multiplex PCR; TCRdb lists only in-frame clones, some missing. The V and J calls and the clone size are those of that table, but D and trimming were determined from the DNA. In the table there are 410,000 or so clones, about nine tenths of which are singletons. V gave up 1 base and J gave up 3 bases, with 7 bases separating them. CDR1 and CDR2 (germline): SGHTA, FQGNSA. This CDR3 contains 15 residues. The genes are TRBV7-2 and TRBJ1-6, with TRBD1 as a possible D gene (5 bases). Sequenced material: peripheral blood. The origin of this receptor is a woman aged 30 to 39 with active or convalescent COVID-19. Here the CDR3 reads CASSLETVYNSPLHF. As DNA, the CDR3 is TGTGCCAGCAGCTTAGAGACAGTCTATAATTCACCCCTCCACTTT.